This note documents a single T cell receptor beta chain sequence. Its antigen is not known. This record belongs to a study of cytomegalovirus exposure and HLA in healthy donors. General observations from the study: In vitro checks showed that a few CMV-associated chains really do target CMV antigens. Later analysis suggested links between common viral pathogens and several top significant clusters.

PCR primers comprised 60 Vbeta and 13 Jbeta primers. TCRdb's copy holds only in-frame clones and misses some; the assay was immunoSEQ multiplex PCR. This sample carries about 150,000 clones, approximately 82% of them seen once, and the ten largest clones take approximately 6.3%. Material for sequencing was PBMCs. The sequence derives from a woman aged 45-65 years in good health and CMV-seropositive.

The CDR3 nucleotides are TGTGCCAGCAGCGGGGGTAGGTCTTCGGAAGCTTTCTTT. The encoded protein is CASSGGRSSEAFF. The chain combines TRBV6-6 with TRBJ1-1, with D maybe TRBD1 (5 bases). The CDR3 sequence is 13 residues long. Germline V gene sequence: CDR1 MNHNY, CDR2 SVGAGI (reference sequence). Trimming stripped 6 bases from V and 8 bases from J, with 16 bases between.